This T cell receptor beta chain was profiled in a study of shared clonotypes between healthy human individuals. Notes on the study in general: Some naive CD4 clonotypes, roughly 4.8%, turned up in common across four donors.

The CDR3 is 15 residues long. The germline gives CDR1 PRHDT, CDR2 FYEKMQ (reference sequence). V lost 5 bases, J lost 4 bases, and 17 bases lay in between. The assay was immunoSEQ multiplex PCR, and TCRdb's table has in-frame clones only and misses some. The profile shows around 2.1 million clones, roughly 91% of them singletons. This clone was detected only once. The antigen is unknown. CD45RO-negative, CCR7-positively selected cells formed the naive CD8 fraction, excluding terminally differentiated effector memory CD45RA+ cells. The TCR was taken from a man younger than 30 in good health. Some clones in this sample may be carry-over from other donors' samples. The chain is built from TRBV13 and TRBJ1-2; D possibly corresponds to TRBD1 (6 bases). The sample was naive CD8+ T cells from PBMCs. DNA for the CDR3: TGTGCCAGCAGCACCCGACAGGAGGAGGGCTATGGCTACACCTTC. This codes for CASSTRQEEGYGYTF.